The present T cell receptor (beta chain) was sequenced within a study of blood T cell repertoires in COVID-19. Methods used by the authors: For nucleated cells, counts were estimated from reference gene primer amplification. Sequencing used immunoSEQ multiplex PCR; TCRdb keeps in-frame clones, though not all of them. Clonal size and the V and J genes are those of that table, whereas D and trimming came from the DNA. The table records under 300,000 clones, under 85% of them present only once. In germline, CDR1 is SEHNR, CDR2 FQNEAQ (reference sequence). The length of the CDR3 is 12 residues. V dropped 5 bases and J dropped 8 bases, with 12 bases sitting between them.

The clonotype originates from a young man who had recovered from COVID-19. This chain uses TRBV7-9 with TRBJ1-2; no reliable D call. Material for sequencing was peripheral blood. The CDR3 bases are TGTGCCAGCAGCGTGGAGGGTTTAGGCTACACCTTC. Its translation: CASSVEGLGYTF.